The source of this TCR beta chain is a study of blood T cell repertoires in COVID-19 (dated by TCRdb to 2018 to 2020). In terms of the full investigation: The collaborator samples originated in the United States, Italy and Spain and spanned the acute and convalescent phases of COVID-19. The prospective study material was composed of cDNA or gDNA derived from T cells, B-cell-depleted T cells, or PBMCs. Deeply sampled blood TCRbeta repertoires from subjects exposed to, actively infected with, or recovered from COVID-19 were included in the dataset. The repertoires were made available in a free public database intended to serve as a resource for research on the immune response to SARS-CoV-2. The samples were drawn from two sources: the first 160 participants of the ongoing ImmuneRACE study, and 1,200 or so subjects contributed by 6 global collaborators. A de-identified subject ID, COVID-19 status, age in years and sex were almost always included in the sample metadata. Where available, HLA class I and class II types were obtained from metadata supplied by the sample provider rather than from assay-based typing.

Overall study outcomes, separate from this receptor: The quantity of clinical and demographic metadata differed by source and by participant and was supplied without curation.

Each collaborating institution followed its own protocols to collect whole blood in K2EDTA tubes. For TCRbeta analysis, collaborators shipped samples in one of three forms: frozen whole blood, isolated PBMCs, or DNA extracted from either of those sample types. V lost 4 bases and J lost 1 base; the stretch between them is 13 bases long. The germline V gene supplies CDR1 SQVTM and CDR2 ANQGSEA. The CDR3, cysteine through phenylalanine, is 14 amino acids long. Only the CDR3 portion is preserved as DNA: 42 bases, with reading frame beginning at the first base. The immunoSEQ Assay, a bias-controlled multiplex PCR, was used to amplify TCRbeta CDR3 regions from genomic DNA. Regarding the original processing steps: Within the assay, amplification of reference gene primers was used to estimate how many nucleated cells each sample contained. To quantify the absolute abundance of each unique TCRbeta CDR3 rearrangement, sequence reads were collapsed and filtered. For each sample, productive Simpson clonality was calculated as the square root of Simpson's diversity index across productive rearrangements. TCRdb provides this immuneACCESS table in a form limited to in-frame rearrangements. Some clones are lacking; in checked studies, under half of them reflect an unresolved V gene, and why the rest are absent is not known. Clone size and the V and J calls come from that table; the DNA yielded D and trimming. Across this sample there are roughly 110,000 clones, with roughly 81% seen only once. Of the sample, around 3.3% is held by the ten largest clones.

Notes on this clone: Its antigen has not been determined. Base quality data are lacking; no much larger clone is found one base away.

Sequenced: peripheral blood. Recombination linked TRBV29-1 to TRBJ1-1; the D gene remains uncertain. The receptor was derived from a man aged 40-49 years with acute or convalescent COVID-19. The CDR3 protein is CSVVPLRENTEAFF. DNA sequence: TGCAGCGTTGTGCCCCTTCGGGAGAACACTGAAGCTTTCTTT.